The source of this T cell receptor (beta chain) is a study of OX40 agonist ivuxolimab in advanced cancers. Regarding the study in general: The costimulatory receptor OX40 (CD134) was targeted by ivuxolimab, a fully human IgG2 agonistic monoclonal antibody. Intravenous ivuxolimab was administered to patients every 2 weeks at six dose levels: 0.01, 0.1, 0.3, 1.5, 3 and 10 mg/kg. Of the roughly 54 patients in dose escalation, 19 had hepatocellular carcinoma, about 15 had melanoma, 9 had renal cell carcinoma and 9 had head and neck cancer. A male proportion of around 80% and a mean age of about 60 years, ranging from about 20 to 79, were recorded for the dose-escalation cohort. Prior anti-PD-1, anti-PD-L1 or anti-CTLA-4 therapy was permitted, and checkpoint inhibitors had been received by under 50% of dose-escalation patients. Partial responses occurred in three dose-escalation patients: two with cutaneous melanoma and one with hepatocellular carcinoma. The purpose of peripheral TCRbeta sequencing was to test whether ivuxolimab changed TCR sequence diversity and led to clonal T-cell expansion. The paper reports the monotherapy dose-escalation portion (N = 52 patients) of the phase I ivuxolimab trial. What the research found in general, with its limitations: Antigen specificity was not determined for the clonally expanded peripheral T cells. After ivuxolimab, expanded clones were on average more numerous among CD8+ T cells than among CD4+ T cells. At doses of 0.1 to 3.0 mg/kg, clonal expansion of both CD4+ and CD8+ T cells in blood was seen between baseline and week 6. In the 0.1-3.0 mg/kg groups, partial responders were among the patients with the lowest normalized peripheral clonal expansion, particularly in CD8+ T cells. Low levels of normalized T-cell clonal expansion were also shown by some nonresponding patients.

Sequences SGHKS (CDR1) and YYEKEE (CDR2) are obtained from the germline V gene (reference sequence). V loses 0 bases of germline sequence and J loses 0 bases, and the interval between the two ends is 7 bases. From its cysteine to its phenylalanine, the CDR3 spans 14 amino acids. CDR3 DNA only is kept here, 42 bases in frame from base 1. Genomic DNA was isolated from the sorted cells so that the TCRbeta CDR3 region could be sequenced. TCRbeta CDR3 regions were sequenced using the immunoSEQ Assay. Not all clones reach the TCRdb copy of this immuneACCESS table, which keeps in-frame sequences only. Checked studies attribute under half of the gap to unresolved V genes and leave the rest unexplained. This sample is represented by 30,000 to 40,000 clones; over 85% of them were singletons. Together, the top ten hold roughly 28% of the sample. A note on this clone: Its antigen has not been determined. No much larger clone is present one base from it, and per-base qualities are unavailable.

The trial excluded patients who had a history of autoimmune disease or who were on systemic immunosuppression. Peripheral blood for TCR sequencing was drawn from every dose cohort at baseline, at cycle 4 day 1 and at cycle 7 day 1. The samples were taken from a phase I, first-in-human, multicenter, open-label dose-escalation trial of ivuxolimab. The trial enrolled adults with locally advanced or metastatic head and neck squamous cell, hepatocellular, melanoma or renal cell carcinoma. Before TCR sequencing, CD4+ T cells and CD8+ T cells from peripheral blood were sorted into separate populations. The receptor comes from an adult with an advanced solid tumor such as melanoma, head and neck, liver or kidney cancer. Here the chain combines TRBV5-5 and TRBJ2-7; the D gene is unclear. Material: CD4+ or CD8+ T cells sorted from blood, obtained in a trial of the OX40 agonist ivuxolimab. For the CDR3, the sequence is CASSLVGSSYEQYF. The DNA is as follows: TGTGCCAGCAGCTTGGTAGGAAGCTCCTACGAGCAGTACTTC.